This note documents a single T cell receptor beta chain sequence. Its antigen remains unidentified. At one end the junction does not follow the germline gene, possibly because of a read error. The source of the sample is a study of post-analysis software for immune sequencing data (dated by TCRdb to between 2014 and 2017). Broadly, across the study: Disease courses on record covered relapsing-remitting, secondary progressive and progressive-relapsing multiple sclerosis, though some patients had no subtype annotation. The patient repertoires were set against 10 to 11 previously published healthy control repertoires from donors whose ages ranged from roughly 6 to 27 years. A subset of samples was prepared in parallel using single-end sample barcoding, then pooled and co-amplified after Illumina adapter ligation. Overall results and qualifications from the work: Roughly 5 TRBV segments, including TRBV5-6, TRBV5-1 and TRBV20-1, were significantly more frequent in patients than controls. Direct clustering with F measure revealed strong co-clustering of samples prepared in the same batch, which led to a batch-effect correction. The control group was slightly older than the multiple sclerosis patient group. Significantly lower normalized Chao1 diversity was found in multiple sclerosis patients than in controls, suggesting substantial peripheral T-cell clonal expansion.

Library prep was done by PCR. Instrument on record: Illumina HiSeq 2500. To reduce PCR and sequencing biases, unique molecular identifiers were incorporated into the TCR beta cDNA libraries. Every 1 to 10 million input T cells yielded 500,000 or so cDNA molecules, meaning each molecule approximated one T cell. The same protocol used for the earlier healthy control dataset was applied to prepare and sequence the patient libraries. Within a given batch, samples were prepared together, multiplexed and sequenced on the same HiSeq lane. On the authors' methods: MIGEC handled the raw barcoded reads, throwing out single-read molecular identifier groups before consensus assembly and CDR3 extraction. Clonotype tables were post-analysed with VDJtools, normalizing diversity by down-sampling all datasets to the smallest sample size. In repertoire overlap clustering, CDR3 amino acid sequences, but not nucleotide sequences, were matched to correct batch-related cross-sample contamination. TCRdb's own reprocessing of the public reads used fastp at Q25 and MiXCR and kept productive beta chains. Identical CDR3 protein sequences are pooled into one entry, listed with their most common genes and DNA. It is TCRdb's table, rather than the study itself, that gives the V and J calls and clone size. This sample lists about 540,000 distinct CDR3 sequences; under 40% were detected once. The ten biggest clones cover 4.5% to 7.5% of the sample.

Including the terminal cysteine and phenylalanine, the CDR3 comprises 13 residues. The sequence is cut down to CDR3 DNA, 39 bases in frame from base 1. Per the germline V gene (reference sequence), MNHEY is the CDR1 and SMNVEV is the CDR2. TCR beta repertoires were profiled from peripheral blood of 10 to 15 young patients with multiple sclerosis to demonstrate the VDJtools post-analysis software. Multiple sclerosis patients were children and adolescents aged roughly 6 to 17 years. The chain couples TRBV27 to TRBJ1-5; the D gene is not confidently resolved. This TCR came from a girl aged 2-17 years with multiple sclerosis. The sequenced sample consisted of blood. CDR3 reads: CASSLSLHQPRHF. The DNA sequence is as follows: TGTGCCAGCAGTTTATCCCTTCATCAGCCCCGGCATTTT.